The 3 T cell receptor beta chains below were found in one sample sequenced in a study of cytomegalovirus exposure and HLA in healthy donors. The PCR used 60 Vbeta and 13 Jbeta primers. Method: immunoSEQ multiplex PCR; TCRdb's copy keeps in-frame clones and lacks some. Here the sample spans over 55,000 clones, 70% to 85% being singletons. Material: PBMCs. The receptors here all came from a man aged 35-49 years in good health and CMV-seronegative.

This clone has at least ten counts. CDR3 region: CASSLISGGLSTDTQYF. The CDR3 DNA follows: TGTGCCAGCAGTTTAATTAGCGGGGGGCTGAGCACAGATACGCAGTATTTT. This rearrangement joins TRBV27 to TRBJ2-3, with 10 bases matching TRBD2. CDR1 is MNHEY and CDR2 is SMNVEV in the germline V gene (reference sequence). The CDR3 runs to 17 residues. J was trimmed by 0 bases and V by 2 bases; bases with no gene match: 5.

The chain is built from TRBV11-2 and TRBJ1-1, with unresolved D. V lost 1 base, J lost 8 bases, and 14 bases lay in between. Germline CDR1 reads SGHAT; CDR2 reads FQNNGV. CDR3 length equals 14 residues. CDR3 sequence: CASSLGTAGPEAFF. Written as DNA, the CDR3 is TGTGCCAGCAGCTTAGGAACAGCGGGTCCCGAAGCTTTCTTT.

CDR3 coding DNA: TGCAGCGTTGGAATTCTACCCGAATACAGCGGGAACACCGGGGAGCTGTTTTTT. This sequence encodes CSVGILPEYSGNTGELFF. The chain links TRBV29-1 to TRBJ2-2; D perhaps matches TRBD2 (5 bases). V gave up 4 bases and J gave up 1 base, with 22 bases separating them. The CDR3 consists of 18 residues. The germline V gene has CDR1 SQVTM and CDR2 ANQGSEA.